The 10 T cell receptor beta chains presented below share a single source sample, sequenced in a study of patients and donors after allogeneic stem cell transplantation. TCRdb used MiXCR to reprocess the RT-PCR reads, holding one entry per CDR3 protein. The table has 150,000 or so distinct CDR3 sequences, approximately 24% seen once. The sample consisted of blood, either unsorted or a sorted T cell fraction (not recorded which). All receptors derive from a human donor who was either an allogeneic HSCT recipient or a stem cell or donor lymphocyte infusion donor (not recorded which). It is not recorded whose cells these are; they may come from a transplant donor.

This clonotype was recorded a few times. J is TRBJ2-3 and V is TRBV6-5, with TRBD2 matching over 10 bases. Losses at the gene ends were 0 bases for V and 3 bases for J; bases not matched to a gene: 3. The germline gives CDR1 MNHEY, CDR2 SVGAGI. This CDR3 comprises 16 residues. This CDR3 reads CASSYSSSGSTDTQYF. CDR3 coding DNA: TGTGCCAGCAGTTACTCCTCTAGCGGGAGTACAGATACGCAGTATTTT.

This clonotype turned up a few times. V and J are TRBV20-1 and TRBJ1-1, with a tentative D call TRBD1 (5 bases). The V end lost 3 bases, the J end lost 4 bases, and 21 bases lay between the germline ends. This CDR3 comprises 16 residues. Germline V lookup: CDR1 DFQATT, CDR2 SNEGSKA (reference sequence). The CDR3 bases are TGCAGTGCTAGCTTCCTCAGGGCGCGAATGGTCACTGAAGCTTTCTTT. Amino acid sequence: CSASFLRARMVTEAFF.

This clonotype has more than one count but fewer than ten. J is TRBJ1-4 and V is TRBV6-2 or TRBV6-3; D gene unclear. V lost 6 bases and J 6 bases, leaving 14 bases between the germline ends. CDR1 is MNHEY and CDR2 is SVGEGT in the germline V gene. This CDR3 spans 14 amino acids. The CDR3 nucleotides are TGTGCCAGCAGATACGAGGACCGGGATGAAAAACTGTTTTTT. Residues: CASRYEDRDEKLFF.

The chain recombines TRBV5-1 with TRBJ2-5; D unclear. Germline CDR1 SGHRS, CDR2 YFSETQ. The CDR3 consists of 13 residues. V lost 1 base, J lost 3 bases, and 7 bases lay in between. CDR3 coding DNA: TGCGCCAGCAGCTTGCGCCTAGAAGAGACCCAGTACTTC. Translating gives CASSLRLEETQYF.

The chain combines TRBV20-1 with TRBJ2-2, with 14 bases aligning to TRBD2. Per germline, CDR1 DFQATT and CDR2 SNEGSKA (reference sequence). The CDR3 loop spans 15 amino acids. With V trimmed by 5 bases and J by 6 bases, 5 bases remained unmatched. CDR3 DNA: TGCAGTGCTCGACTAGCGGGAGGGCCTTCCGGGGAGCTGTTTTTT. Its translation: CSARLAGGPSGELFF.

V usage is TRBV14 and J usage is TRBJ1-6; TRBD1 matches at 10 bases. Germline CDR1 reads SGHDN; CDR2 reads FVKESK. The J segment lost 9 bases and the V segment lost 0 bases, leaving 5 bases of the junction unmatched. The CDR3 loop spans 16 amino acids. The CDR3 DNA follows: TGTGCCAGCAGCCAAGAGCGAGACAGGGGGCTTTCACCCCTCCACTTT. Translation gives CASSQERDRGLSPLHF.

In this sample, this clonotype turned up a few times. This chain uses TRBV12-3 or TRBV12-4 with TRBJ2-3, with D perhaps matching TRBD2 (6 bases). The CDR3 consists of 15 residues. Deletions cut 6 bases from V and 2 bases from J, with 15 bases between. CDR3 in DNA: TGTGCCAGCAGCCTACTTAGCGGTTACACAGATACGCAGTATTTT. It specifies CASSLLSGYTDTQYF.

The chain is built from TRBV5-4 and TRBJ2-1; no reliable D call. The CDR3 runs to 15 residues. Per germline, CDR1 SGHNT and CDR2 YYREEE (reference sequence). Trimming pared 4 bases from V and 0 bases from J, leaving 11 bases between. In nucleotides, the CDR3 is TGTGCCAGCAGCCCCCGGAGAGCCTCCTACAATGAGCAGTTCTTC. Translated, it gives CASSPRRASYNEQFF.

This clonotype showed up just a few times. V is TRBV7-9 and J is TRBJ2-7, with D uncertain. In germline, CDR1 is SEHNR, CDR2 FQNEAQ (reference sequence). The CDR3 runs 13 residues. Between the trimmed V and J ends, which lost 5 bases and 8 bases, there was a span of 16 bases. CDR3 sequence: CASSPRKREQQYF. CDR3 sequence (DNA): TGTGCCAGCAGCCCCCGGAAACGTGAGCAGCAGTACTTC.

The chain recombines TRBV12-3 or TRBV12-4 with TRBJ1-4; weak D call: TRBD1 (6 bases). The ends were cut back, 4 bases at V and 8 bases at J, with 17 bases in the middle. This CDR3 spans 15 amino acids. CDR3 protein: CASSSSTGLGEKLFF. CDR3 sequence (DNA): TGTGCCAGCAGTTCCTCGACAGGACTTGGGGAAAAACTGTTTTTT.